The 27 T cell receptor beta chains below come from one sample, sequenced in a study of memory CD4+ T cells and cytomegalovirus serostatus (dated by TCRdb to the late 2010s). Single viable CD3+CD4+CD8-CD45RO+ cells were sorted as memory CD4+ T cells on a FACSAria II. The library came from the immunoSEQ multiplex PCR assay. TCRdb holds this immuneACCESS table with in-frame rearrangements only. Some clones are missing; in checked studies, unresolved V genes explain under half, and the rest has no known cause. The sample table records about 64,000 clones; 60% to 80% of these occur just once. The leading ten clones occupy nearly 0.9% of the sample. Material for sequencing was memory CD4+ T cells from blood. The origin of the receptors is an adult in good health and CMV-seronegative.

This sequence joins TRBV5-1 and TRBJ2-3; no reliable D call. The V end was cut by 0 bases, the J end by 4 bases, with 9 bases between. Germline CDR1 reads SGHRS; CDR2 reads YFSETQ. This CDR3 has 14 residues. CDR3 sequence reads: CASSLVGGADTQYF. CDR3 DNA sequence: TGCGCCAGCAGCTTGGTCGGTGGAGCAGATACGCAGTATTTT.

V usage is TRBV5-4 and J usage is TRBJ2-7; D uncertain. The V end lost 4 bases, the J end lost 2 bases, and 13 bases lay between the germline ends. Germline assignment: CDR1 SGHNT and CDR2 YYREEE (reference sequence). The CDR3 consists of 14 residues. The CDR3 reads CASSATLPPYEQYF. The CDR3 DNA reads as TGTGCCAGCAGCGCCACCCTGCCACCCTACGAGCAGTACTTC.

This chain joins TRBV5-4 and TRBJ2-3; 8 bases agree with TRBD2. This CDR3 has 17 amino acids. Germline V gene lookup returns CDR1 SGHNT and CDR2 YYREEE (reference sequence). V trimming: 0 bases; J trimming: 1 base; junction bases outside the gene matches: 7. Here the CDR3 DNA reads TGTGCCAGCAGCTTGGCTGGCGGGAGGTGGGGCACAGATACGCAGTATTTT. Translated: CASSLAGGRWGTDTQYF.

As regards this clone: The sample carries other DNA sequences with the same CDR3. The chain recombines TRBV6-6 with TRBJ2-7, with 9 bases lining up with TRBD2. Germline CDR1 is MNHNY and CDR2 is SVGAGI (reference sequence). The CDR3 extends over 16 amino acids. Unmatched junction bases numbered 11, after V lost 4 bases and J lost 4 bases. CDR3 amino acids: CASSSGLAGEGYEQYF. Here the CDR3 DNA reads TGTGCCAGCAGTTCGGGACTAGCTGGCGAGGGTTACGAGCAGTACTTC.

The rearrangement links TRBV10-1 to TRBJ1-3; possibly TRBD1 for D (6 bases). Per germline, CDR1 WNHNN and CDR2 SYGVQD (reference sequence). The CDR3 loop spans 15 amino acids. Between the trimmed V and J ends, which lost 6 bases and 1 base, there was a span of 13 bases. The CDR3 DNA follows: TGCGCCAGCAGCCCACAGGGAATATCTGGAAACACCATATATTTT. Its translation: CASSPQGISGNTIYF.

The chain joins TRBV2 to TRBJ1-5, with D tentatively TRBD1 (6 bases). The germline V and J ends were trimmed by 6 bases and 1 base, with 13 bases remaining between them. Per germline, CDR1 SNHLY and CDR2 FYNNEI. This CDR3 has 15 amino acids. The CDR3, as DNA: TGTGCCAGCAGAGGGACAACACTAAGCAATCAGCCCCAGCATTTT. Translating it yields CASRGTTLSNQPQHF.

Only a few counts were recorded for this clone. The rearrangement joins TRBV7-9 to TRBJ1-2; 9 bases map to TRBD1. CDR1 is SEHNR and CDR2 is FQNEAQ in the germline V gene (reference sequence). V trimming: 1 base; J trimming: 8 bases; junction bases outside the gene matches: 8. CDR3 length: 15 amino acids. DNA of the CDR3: TGTGCCAGCAGCTTAGATCTCGGGACAGGGCTGGGCTACACCTTC. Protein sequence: CASSLDLGTGLGYTF.

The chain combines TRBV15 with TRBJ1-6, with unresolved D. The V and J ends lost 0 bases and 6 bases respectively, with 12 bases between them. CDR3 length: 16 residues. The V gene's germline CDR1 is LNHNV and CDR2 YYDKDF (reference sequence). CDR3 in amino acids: CATSRDPRGGNSPLHF. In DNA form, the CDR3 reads TGTGCCACCAGCAGAGATCCGCGGGGAGGTAATTCACCCCTCCACTTT.

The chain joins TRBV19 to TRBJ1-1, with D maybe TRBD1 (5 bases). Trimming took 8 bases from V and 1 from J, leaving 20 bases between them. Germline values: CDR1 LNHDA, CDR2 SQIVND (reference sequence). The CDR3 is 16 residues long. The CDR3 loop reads CASWGSGRTANTEAFF. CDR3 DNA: TGTGCCAGTTGGGGGAGTGGTCGGACGGCGAACACTGAAGCTTTCTTT. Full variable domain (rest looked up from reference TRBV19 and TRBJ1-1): DGGITQSPKYLFRKEGQNVTLSCEQNLNHDAMYWYRQDPGQGLRLIYYSQIVNDFQKGDIAEGYSVSREKKESFPLTVTSAQKNPTAFYLCASWGSGRTANTEAFFGQGTRLTVV.

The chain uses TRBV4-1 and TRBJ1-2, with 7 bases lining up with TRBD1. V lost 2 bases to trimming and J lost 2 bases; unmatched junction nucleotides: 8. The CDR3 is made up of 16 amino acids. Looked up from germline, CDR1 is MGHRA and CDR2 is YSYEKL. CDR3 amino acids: CASSQKTDRANYGYTF. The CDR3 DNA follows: TGCGCCAGCAGCCAAAAAACAGACAGGGCGAACTATGGCTACACCTTC.

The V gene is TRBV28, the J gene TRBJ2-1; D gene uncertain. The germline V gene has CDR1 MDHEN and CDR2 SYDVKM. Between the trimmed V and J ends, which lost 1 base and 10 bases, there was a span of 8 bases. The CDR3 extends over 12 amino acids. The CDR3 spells CASSLYLSEQFF. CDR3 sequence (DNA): TGTGCCAGCAGTTTATATCTGTCGGAGCAGTTCTTC.

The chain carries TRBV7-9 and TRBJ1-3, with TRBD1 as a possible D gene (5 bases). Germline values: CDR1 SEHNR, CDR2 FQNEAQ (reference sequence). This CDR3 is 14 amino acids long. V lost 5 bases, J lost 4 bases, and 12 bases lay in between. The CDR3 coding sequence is TGTGCCAGCAGCGATATACGGGGGGGAAACACCATATATTTT. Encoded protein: CASSDIRGGNTIYF.

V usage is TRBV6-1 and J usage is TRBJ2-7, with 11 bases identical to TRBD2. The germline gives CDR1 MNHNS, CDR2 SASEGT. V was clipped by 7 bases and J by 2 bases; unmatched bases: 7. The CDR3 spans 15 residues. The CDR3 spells CASILGTSGPYEQYF. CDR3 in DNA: TGTGCCAGCATTCTTGGGACTAGCGGACCCTACGAGCAGTACTTC.

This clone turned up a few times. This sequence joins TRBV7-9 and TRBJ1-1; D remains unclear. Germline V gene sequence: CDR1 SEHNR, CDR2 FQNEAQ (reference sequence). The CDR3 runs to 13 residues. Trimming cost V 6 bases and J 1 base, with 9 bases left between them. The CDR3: CASSSESNTEAFF. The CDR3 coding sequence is TGTGCCAGCAGTTCCGAGTCGAACACTGAAGCTTTCTTT. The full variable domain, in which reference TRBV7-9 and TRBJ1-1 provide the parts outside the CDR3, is DTGVSQNPRHKITKRGQNVTFRCDPISEHNRLYWYRQTLGQGPEFLTYFQNEAQLEKSRLLSDRFSAERPKGSFSTLEIQRTEQGDSAMYLCASSSESNTEAFFGQGTRLTVV.

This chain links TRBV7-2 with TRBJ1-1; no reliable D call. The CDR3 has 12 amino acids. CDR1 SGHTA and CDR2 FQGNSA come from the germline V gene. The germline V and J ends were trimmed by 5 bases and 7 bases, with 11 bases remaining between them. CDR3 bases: TGTGCCAGCAGCCTGGGCCGGGGTGAAGCTTTCTTT. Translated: CASSLGRGEAFF. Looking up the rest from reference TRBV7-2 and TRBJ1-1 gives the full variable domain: GAGVSQSPSNKVTEKGKDVELRCDPISGHTALYWYRQSLGQGLEFLIYFQGNSAPDKSGLPSDRFSAERTGGSVSTLTIQRTQQEDSAVYLCASSLGRGEAFFGQGTRLTVV.

Written as DNA, the CDR3 is TGTGCCAGCAGGGCAGACTCGGGCACGACCGGGGAGCTGTTTTTT. Translated, it gives CASRADSGTTGELFF. The chain joins TRBV9 to TRBJ2-2; D is unclear. V was clipped by 5 bases and J by 5 bases, with 16 bases between them. This CDR3 spans 15 amino acids. The V gene's germline CDR1 is SGDLS and CDR2 YYNGEE.

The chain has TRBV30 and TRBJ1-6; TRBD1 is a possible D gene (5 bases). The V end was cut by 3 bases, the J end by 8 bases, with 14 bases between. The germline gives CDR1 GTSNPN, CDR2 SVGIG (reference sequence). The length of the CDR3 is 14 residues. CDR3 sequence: CAWREWGGYSPLHF. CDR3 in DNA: TGTGCCTGGAGGGAGTGGGGGGGGTATTCACCCCTCCACTTT.

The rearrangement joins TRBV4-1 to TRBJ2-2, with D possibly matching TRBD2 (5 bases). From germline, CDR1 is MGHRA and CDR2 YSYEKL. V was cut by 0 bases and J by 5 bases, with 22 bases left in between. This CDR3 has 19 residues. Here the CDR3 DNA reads TGCGCCAGCAGCCAAGAAACTAGTCGGATTACGCTAAAGACCGGGGAGCTGTTTTTT. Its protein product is CASSQETSRITLKTGELFF.

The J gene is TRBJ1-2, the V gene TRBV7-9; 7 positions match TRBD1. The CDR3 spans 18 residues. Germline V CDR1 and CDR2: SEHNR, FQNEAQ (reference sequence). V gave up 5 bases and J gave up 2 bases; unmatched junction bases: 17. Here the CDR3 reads CASSPARGQVILNYGYTF. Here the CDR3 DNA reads TGTGCCAGCAGCCCAGCACGTGGACAGGTTATTTTAAACTATGGCTACACCTTC.

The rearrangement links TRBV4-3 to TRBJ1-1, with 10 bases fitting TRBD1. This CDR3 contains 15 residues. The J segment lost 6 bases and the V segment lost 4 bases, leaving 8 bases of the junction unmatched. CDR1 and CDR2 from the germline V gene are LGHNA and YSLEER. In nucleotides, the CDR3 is TGCGCCAGCAGCCCCCTCCCGGGACAGGGGTCTGAAGCTTTCTTT. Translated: CASSPLPGQGSEAFF.

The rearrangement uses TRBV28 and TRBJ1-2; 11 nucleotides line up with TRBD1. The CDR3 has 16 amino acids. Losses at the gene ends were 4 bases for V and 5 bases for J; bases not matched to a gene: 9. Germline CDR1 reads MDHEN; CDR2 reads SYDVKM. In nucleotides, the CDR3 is TGTGCCAGCAGTTCCCCCGGGACAGGGGGACTTTATGGCTACACCTTC. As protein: CASSSPGTGGLYGYTF.

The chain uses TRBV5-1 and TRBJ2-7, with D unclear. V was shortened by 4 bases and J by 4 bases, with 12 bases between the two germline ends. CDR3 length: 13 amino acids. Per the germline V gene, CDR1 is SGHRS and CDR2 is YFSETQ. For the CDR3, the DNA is TGCGCCAGCAGCCCTGGGGTGGGGTACGAGCAGTACTTC. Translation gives CASSPGVGYEQYF. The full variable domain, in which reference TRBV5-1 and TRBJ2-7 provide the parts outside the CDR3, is KAGVTQTPRYLIKTRGQQVTLSCSPISGHRSVSWYQQTPGQGLQFLFEYFSETQRNKGNFPGRFSGRQFSNSRSEMNVSTLELGDSALYLCASSPGVGYEQYFGPGTRLTVT.

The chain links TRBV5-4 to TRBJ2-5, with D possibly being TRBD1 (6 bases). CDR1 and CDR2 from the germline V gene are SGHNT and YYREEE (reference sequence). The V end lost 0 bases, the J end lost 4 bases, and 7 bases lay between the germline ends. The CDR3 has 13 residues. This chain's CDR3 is CASSLDRAETQYF. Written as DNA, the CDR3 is TGTGCCAGCAGCTTGGACAGGGCAGAGACCCAGTACTTC.

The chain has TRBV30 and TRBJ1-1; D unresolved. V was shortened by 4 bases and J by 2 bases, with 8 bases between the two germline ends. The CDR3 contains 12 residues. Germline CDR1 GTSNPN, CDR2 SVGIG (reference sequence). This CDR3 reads CAWKYRNTEAFF. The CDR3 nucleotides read TGTGCCTGGAAATACCGAAACACTGAAGCTTTCTTT. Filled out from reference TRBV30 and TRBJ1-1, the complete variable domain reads SQTIHQWPATLVQPVGSPLSLECTVEGTSNPNLYWYRQAAGRGLQLLFYSVGIGQISSEVPQNLSASRPQDRQFILSSKKLLLSDSGFYLCAWKYRNTEAFFGQGTRLTVV.

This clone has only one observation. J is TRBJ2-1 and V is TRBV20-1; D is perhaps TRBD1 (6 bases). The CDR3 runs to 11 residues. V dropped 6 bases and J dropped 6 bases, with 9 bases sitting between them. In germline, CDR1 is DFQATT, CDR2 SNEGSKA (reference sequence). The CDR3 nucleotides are TGCAGTGCCAAACAGGGCAATGAGCAGTTCTTC. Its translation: CSAKQGNEQFF.

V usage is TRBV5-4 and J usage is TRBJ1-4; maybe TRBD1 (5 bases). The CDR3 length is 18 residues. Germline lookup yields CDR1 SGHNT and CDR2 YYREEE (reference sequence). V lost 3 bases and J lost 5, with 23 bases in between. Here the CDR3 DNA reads TGTGCCAGCAGCTACGGGGGGAGTCAGAGTGCCGGGAATGAAAAACTGTTTTTT. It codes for CASSYGGSQSAGNEKLFF.

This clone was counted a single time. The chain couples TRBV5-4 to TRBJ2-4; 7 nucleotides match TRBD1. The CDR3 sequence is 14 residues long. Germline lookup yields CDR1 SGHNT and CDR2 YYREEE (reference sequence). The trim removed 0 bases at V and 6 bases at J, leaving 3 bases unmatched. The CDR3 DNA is TGTGCCAGCAGCTTGGGCCGACAGGGAAACATTCAGTACTTC. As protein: CASSLGRQGNIQYF. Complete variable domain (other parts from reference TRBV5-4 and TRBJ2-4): ETGVTQSPTHLIKTRGQQVTLRCSSQSGHNTVSWYQQALGQGPQFIFQYYREEENGRGNFPPRFSGLQFPNYSSELNVNALELDDSALYLCASSLGRQGNIQYFGAGTRLSVL.